This T cell receptor beta chain was found in a study of T-cell reconstitution after alpha-beta-depleted transplantation in children. It was with unique molecular identifiers that the TCRbeta library was prepared. TCRdb analysed the PCR reads with MiXCR anew, one entry per CDR3 protein. The sample contains around 400,000 distinct CDR3 sequences, 9.5% to 13% of which appear only once. The germline V gene encodes CDR1 LGHNA and CDR2 YNFKEQ. CDR3 length equals 18 residues. With 0 bases clipped from V and 4 bases from J, the junction kept 6 bases outside the gene matches. Ten or more counts support this clonotype.

The chain employs TRBV4-2 and TRBJ2-1; TRBD2 agrees at 13 bases. This sequence was found in a human donor who donated a stem cell graft to a child with acute myeloid leukemia. The material sequenced was PBMCs from the stem cell graft donor, taken from the stem cell graft. CDR3 in DNA: TGTGCCAGCAGCCAAGACGACTTACTAGCGGGAGGGTACAATGAGCAGTTCTTC. Its protein product is CASSQDDLLAGGYNEQFF.